This T cell receptor (beta chain) stems from a study of spatial heterogeneity in lung cancer. Time point here: sample taken at primary tumor resection. Material for sequencing was whole RNA from tumor, nontumor lung or frozen PBMC, left unsorted. Donation came from around 77 patients with untreated early-stage non-small cell lung cancer. The germline CDR1 and CDR2 sequences are ENHRY and SYGVKD. CDR3 size: 15 residues. Trimming took 3 bases from V and 2 from J; bases not matched to a gene: 7. MiXCR was run by TCRdb on the 5' RACE reads, yielding one entry per CDR3 protein. The sample lists tens of thousands of distinct CDR3 sequences; approximately 8.2% were seen once. Study-wide points: Ubiquitous expanded tumor TCRs surfaced in blood more at resection than they did at follow-up.

Concerning this clonotype itself: Its antigen is still unknown.

The chain links TRBV10-3 to TRBJ2-7, with 7 nucleotides matching TRBD1. The source was PBMCs, collected at surgery. This TCR was sampled from a male donor with early-stage non-small cell lung cancer. The CDR3 loop is CAISDPGQRTYEQYF. The CDR3 DNA is TGTGCCATCAGTGATCCGGGACAGAGAACCTACGAGCAGTACTTC.